These T cell receptor beta chains were read from a single sample in a study of blood T cells in healthy people across ages. MiXCR, applied by TCRdb to the 5' RACE reads, yields one record per CDR3 protein. Seen here are roughly 800,000 distinct CDR3 sequences, over 45% observed once, and the top ten hold approximately 23%. The sequencing sample was made of blood. The source of these receptors is a man aged 25 to 40 in good health. Each CDR3 is given with its conserved first and last residue. The order of the fields is CDR3 length, J gene, clone size, V gene, D gene, CDR3 DNA, CDR3 protein. A D gene is named only where the DNA matches it firmly. A clone size is listed for some rows: how often the clone was seen (once, few, many), or a class if it is expanded.

CDR3 length: 13
J gene: TRBJ2-1
clone size: .
V gene: TRBV15
D gene: .
CDR3 DNA: TGTGCCACCAGCAGAGATCGGGGTCGGGAGCAGTTCTTC
CDR3 protein: CATSRDRGREQFF

CDR3 length: 13
J gene: TRBJ2-5
clone size: once
V gene: TRBV7-2
D gene: .
CDR3 DNA: TGTGCCAGCAGACTGGACAGCCAAGAGACCCAGTACTTC
CDR3 protein: CASRLDSQETQYF

CDR3 length: 12
J gene: TRBJ2-1
clone size: .
V gene: TRBV7-9
D gene: TRBD1
CDR3 DNA: TGTGCCAGCAGCCCCGACAGGGGAAAGCAGTTCTTC
CDR3 protein: CASSPDRGKQFF

CDR3 length: 14
J gene: TRBJ2-1
clone size: few
V gene: TRBV20-1
D gene: TRBD2
CDR3 DNA: TGCAGTGTTATGAGCGGGAGTCAGAGCAATGAGCAGTTCTTC
CDR3 protein: CSVMSGSQSNEQFF

CDR3 length: 17
J gene: TRBJ2-2
clone size: few
V gene: TRBV7-9
D gene: .
CDR3 DNA: TGTGCCAGCAGCTTAGGAAACTATAGGATGGACACCGGGGAGCTGTTTTTT
CDR3 protein: CASSLGNYRMDTGELFF

CDR3 length: 14
J gene: TRBJ2-5
clone size: .
V gene: TRBV20-1
D gene: TRBD1
CDR3 DNA: TGCAGTGCTAGACGGACAGGGAGTTTGGGGACCCAGTACTTC
CDR3 protein: CSARRTGSLGTQYF

CDR3 length: 14
J gene: TRBJ1-3
clone size: few
V gene: TRBV18
D gene: .
CDR3 DNA: TGTGCCAGCTCACCAGGAGACTCTGGAAACACCATATATTTT
CDR3 protein: CASSPGDSGNTIYF

CDR3 length: 13
J gene: TRBJ2-1
clone size: few
V gene: TRBV7-2
D gene: .
CDR3 DNA: TGTGCCAGCAGCATACTAGCTAAATATGAGCAGTTCTTC
CDR3 protein: CASSILAKYEQFF

CDR3 length: 17
J gene: TRBJ2-5
clone size: .
V gene: TRBV20-1
D gene: .
CDR3 DNA: TGCAGTGCTAGAAGTTCTGGGTCAGGGCAGGGGAAGGAGACCCAGTACTTC
CDR3 protein: CSARSSGSGQGKETQYF

CDR3 length: 16
J gene: TRBJ2-2
clone size: .
V gene: TRBV4-2
D gene: .
CDR3 DNA: TGTGCCAGCAGCCAAGGGCAGGGGTTGAACACCGGGGAGCTGTTTTTT
CDR3 protein: CASSQGQGLNTGELFF